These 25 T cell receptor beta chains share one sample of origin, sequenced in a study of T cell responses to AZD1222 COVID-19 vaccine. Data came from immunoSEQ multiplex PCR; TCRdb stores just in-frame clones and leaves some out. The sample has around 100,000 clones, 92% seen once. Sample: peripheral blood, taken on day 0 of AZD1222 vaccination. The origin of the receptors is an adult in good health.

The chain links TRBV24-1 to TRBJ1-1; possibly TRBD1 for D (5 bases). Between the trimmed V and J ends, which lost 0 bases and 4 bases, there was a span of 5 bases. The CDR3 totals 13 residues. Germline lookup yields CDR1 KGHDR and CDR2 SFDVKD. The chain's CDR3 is CATSDLTGTEAFF. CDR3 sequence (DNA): TGTGCCACCAGTGATTTGACAGGCACTGAAGCTTTCTTT.

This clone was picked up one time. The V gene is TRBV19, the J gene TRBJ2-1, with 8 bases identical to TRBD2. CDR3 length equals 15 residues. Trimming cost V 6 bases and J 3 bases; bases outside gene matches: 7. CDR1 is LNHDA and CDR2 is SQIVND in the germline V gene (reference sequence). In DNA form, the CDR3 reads TGTGCCAGTAGCAACCCCGGGACTAGCTACAATGAGCAGTTCTTC. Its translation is CASSNPGTSYNEQFF. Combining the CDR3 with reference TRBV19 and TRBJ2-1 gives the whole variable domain DGGITQSPKYLFRKEGQNVTLSCEQNLNHDAMYWYRQDPGQGLRLIYYSQIVNDFQKGDIAEGYSVSREKKESFPLTVTSAQKNPTAFYLCASSNPGTSYNEQFFGPGTRLTVL.

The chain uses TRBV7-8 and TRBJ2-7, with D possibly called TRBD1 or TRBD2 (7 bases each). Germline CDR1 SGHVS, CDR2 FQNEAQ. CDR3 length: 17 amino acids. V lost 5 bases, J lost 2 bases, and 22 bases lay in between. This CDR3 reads CASSTFLGRGGTYEQYF. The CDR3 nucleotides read TGTGCCAGCAGCACATTCCTAGGCAGGGGGGGAACCTACGAGCAGTACTTC.

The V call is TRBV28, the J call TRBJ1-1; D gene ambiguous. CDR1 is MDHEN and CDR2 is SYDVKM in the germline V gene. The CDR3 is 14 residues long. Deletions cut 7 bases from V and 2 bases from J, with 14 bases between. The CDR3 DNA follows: TGTGCCAGCACCAAAAGGAGTATTAACACTGAAGCTTTCTTT. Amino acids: CASTKRSINTEAFF.

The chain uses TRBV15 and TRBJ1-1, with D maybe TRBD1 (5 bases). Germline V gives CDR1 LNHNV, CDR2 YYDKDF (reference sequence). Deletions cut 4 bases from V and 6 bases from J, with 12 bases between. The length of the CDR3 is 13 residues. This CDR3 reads CATSKGQVSEAFF. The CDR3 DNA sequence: TGTGCCACCAGCAAGGGGCAGGTATCTGAAGCTTTCTTT.

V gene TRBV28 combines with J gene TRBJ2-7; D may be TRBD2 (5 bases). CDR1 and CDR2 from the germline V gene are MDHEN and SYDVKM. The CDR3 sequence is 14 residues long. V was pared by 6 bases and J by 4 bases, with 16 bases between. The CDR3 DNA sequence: TGTGCCAGCAGCCTACCCCACTCGGGGTACGAGCAGTACTTC. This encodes CASSLPHSGYEQYF.

The CDR3 nucleotides are TGTGCCAGCAGGACAACAGGGGAAGGCGATTCACCCCTCCACTTT. The encoded protein is CASRTTGEGDSPLHF. This chain connects TRBV28 to TRBJ1-6, with 7 nucleotides matching TRBD1. Germline CDR1 reads MDHEN; CDR2 reads SYDVKM. V gave up 6 bases and J gave up 8 bases; unmatched junction bases: 10. This CDR3 contains 15 residues.

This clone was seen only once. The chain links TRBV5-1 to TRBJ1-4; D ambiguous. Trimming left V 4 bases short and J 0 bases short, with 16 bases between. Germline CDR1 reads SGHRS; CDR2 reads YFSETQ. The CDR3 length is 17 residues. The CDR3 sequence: CASSPSYRVATNEKLFF. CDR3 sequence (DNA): TGCGCCAGCAGCCCGTCCTATAGGGTGGCAACTAATGAAAAACTGTTTTTT.

The CDR3 reads CASSAPYIAGAQNEQFF. DNA for the CDR3: TGTGCCAGCAGCGCGCCGTACATAGCGGGAGCTCAGAATGAGCAGTTCTTC. The chain carries TRBV7-8 and TRBJ2-1, with 9 nucleotides matching TRBD2. The V segment lost 5 bases and the J segment 7 bases; nucleotides outside the gene matches: 15. Per the germline V gene, CDR1 is SGHVS and CDR2 is FQNEAQ. The CDR3 is 17 residues long.

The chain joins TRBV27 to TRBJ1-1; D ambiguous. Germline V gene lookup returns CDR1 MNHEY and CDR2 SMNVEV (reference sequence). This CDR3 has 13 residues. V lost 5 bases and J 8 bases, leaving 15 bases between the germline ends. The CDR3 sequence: CASSAFRTVEAFF. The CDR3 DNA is TGTGCCAGCAGTGCCTTCAGAACAGTCGAAGCTTTCTTT.

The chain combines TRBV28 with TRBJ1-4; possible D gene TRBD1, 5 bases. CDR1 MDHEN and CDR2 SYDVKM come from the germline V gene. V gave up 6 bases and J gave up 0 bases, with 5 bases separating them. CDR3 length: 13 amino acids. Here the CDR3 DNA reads TGTGCCAGCAGGGACACAACTAATGAAAAACTGTTTTTT. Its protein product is CASRDTTNEKLFF.

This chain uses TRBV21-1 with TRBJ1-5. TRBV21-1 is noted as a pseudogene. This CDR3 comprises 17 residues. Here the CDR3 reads CASSKIGIEGTAQPQHF. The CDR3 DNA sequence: TGTGCCAGCAGCAAAATTGGGATCGAGGGAACGGCTCAGCCCCAGCATTTT.

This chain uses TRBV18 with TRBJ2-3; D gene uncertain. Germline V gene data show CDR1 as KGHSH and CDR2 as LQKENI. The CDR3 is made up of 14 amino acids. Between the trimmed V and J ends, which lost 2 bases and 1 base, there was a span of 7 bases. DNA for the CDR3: TGTGCCAGCTCACCAGGGCTGGGCACAGATACGCAGTATTTT. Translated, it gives CASSPGLGTDTQYF.

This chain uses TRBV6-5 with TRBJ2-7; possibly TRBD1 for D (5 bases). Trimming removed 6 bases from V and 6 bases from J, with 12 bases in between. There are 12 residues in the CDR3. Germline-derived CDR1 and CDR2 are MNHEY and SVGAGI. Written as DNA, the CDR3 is TGTGCCAGCAGAGACAGCTTTAGCGAGCAGTACTTC. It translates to CASRDSFSEQYF.

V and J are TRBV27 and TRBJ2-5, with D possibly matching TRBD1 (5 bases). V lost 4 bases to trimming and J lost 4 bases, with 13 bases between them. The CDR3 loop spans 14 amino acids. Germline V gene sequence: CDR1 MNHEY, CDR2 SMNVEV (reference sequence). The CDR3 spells CASSWRQGTETQYF. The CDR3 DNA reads TGTGCCAGCAGTTGGCGCCAGGGTACAGAGACCCAGTACTTC.

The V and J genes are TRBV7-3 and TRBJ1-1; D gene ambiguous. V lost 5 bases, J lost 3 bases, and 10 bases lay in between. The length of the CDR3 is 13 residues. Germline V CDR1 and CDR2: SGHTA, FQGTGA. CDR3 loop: CASSPGSYTEAFF. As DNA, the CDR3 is TGTGCCAGCAGCCCCGGGTCTTACACTGAAGCTTTCTTT.

This CDR3 is CASTGGPSYEQYF. The CDR3 DNA sequence: TGTGCCAGCACGGGCGGGCCCTCCTACGAGCAGTACTTC. The chain has TRBV2 and TRBJ2-7; weak D call: TRBD2 (5 bases). The germline gives CDR1 SNHLY, CDR2 FYNNEI. The ends were cut back, 7 bases at V and 0 bases at J, with 10 bases in the middle. CDR3 size: 13 residues.

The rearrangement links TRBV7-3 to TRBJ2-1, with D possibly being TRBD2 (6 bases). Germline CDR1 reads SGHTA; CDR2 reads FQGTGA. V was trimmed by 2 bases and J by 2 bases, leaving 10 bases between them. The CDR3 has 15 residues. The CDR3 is CASSLEGGPYNEQFF. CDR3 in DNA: TGTGCCAGCAGCTTAGAGGGAGGACCCTACAATGAGCAGTTCTTC.

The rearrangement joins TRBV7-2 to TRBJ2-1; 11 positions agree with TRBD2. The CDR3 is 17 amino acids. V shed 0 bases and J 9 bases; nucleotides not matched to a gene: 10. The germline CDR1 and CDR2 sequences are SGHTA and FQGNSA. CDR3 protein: CASSLALAGGPKSEQFF. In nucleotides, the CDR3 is TGTGCCAGCAGCTTAGCCCTAGCGGGAGGCCCAAAGAGTGAGCAGTTCTTC.

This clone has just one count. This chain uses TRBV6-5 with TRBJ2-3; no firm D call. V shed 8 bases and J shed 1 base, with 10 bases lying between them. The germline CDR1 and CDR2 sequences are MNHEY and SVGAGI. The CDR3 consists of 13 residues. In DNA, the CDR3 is TGTGCCAGCTCGTACAGCGGCACAGATACGCAGTATTTT. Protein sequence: CASSYSGTDTQYF.

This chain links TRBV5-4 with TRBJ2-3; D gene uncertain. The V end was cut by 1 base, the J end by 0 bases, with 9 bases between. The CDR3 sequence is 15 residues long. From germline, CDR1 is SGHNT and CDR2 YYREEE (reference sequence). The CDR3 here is CASSLSLDSTDTQYF. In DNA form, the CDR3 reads TGTGCCAGCAGCTTGTCGCTGGATAGCACAGATACGCAGTATTTT.

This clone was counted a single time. In DNA form, the CDR3 reads TGTGCCAGCATTTCCCCTTCTGCGGAAAGCTCCTACAATGAGCAGTTCTTC. Its translation is CASISPSAESSYNEQFF. The V gene is TRBV28, the J gene TRBJ2-1; D not certain. The CDR3 is made up of 17 amino acids. Germline CDR1 is MDHEN and CDR2 is SYDVKM. Trimming shortened V by 7 bases and J by 0 bases, and 19 bases separated the two germline ends.

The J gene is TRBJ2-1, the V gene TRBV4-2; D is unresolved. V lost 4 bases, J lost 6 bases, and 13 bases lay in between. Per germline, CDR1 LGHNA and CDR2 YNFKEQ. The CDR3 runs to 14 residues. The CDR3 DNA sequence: TGTGCCAGCAGCCCTCCGGGCGTCCCCAATGAGCAGTTCTTC. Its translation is CASSPPGVPNEQFF.

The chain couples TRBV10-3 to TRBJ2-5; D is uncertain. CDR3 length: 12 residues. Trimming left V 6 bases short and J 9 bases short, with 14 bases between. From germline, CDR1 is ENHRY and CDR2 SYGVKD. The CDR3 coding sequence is TGTGCCATCAGGCCCGAACTTGGGGCCCAGTACTTC. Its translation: CAIRPELGAQYF.

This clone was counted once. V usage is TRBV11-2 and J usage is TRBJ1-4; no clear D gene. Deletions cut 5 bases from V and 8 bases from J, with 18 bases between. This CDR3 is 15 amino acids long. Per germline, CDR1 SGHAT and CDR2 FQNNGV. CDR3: CASSKAWSGREKLFF. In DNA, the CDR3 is TGTGCCAGCAGCAAGGCGTGGTCTGGGCGGGAAAAACTGTTTTTT.